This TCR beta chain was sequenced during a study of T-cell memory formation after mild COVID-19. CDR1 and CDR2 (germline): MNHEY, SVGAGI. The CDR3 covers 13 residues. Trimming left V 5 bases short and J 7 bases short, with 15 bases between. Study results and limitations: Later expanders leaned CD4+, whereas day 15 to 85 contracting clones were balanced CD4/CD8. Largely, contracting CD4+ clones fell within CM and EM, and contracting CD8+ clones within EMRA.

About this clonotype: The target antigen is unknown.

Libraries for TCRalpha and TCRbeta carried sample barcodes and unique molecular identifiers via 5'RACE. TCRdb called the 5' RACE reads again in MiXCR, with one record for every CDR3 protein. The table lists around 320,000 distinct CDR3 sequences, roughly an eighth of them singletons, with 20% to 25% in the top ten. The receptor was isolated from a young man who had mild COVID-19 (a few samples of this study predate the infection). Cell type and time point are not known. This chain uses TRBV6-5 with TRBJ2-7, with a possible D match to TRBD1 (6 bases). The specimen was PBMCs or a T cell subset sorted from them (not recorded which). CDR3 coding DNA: TGTGCCAGCAGTCGAACAGGGTTGCGGGAGCAGTACTTC. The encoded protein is CASSRTGLREQYF.